This TCR beta chain was sequenced in a study of T cells after yellow fever vaccination. From the 5' RACE reads, TCRdb called clonotypes with MiXCR, one entry per CDR3 protein. The sample has around 310,000 distinct CDR3 sequences; more than 8.5% are singletons. The CDR3 is 14 residues long. Germline loops: CDR1 MGHRA, CDR2 YSYEKL. V dropped 1 base and J dropped 2 bases, with 9 bases sitting between them. This chain joins TRBV4-1 and TRBJ2-7, with D possibly matching TRBD2 (6 bases). This receptor was obtained from a man in his late teens or twenties who received the YFV17D yellow fever vaccine. The source material was PBMCs, sampled on the day of the first yellow fever vaccination. CDR3 region: CASSQGRGAYEQYF. In nucleotides, the CDR3 is TGCGCCAGCAGCCAAGGGAGGGGAGCCTACGAGCAGTACTTC.